Presented here are 15 T cell receptor beta chains from one specimen sequenced in a study of CDR3 diversity in severe acne. In TCRdb, the PCR reads were re-called with MiXCR into one record per CDR3 protein. The table lists approximately 79,000 distinct CDR3 sequences, 45% to 50% of them singletons. Sequencing was carried out using blood. These receptors all stem from a male donor in good health, serving as a control.

This clonotype was observed many times. The CDR3: CASKIMDSSYEQYF. Written as DNA, the CDR3 is TGTGCCAGCAAAATAATGGACAGCTCCTACGAGCAGTACTTC. The chain is built from TRBV6-5 and TRBJ2-7, with TRBD1 as a possible D gene (6 bases). Germline V gene data show CDR1 as MNHEY and CDR2 as SVGAGI. Trimming pared 7 bases from V and 0 bases from J, leaving 13 bases between. The CDR3 extends over 14 amino acids.

A few counts support this clonotype. The genes are TRBV5-4 and TRBJ2-7; 7 bases agree with TRBD1. CDR1 is SGHNT and CDR2 is YYREEE in the germline V gene (reference sequence). The V gene end was trimmed by 4 bases and the J gene end by 0 bases; junction bases not matched to a gene: 4. The CDR3 contains 14 residues. DNA of the CDR3: TGTGCCAGCAGCCGGGACAGTTTCTCCTACGAGCAGTACTTC. Protein product: CASSRDSFSYEQYF.

This chain links TRBV7-6 with TRBJ2-7, with 7 bases matching TRBD1. There are 11 residues in the CDR3. The junction had 0 bases not matched to a gene; V was cut back by 1 base and J by 9 bases. Germline assignment: CDR1 SGHVS and CDR2 FNYEAQ. The CDR3 spells CASSLGTGQYF. The CDR3 DNA follows: TGTGCCAGCAGCTTAGGGACAGGGCAGTACTTC. The variable domain in full, completed from reference TRBV7-6 and TRBJ2-7, reads GAGVSQSPRYKVTKRGQDVALRCDPISGHVSLYWYRQALGQGPEFLTYFNYEAQQDKSGLPNDRFSAERPEGSISTLTIQRTEQRDSAMYRCASSLGTGQYFGPGTRLTVT.

The J gene is TRBJ2-7, the V gene TRBV2; weak D call: TRBD1 (5 bases). V lost 1 base and J 3 bases, leaving 10 bases between the germline ends. The CDR3 totals 14 residues. Germline lookup yields CDR1 SNHLY and CDR2 FYNNEI. CDR3 residues: CASSEVNRNYEQYF. CDR3 DNA sequence: TGTGCCAGCAGTGAAGTCAACAGGAACTACGAGCAGTACTTC.

This clonotype showed up many times. The genes are TRBV24-1 and TRBJ1-1; perhaps TRBD1 as D (5 bases). The CDR3 is 13 residues long. CDR1 and CDR2 from the germline V gene are KGHDR and SFDVKD. Trimming shortened V by 6 bases and J by 5 bases, and 12 bases separated the two germline ends. The CDR3 loop is CATSPQGGTEAFF. The DNA for the CDR3 is TGTGCCACCAGTCCCCAGGGCGGAACTGAAGCTTTCTTT.

This clonotype is deemed medium-sized. J is TRBJ2-5 and V is TRBV28; no firm D call. From germline, CDR1 is MDHEN and CDR2 SYDVKM. V lost 6 bases to trimming and J lost 2 bases, with 4 bases between them. This CDR3 has 11 amino acids. CDR3 sequence: CASSLQETQYF. The CDR3 nucleotides are TGTGCCAGCAGCTTGCAAGAGACCCAGTACTTC.

This clonotype was detected many times. The chain's CDR3 is CASSEARGGELFF. The CDR3 nucleotides are TGTGCCAGCAGTGAAGCGCGGGGCGGGGAGCTGTTTTTT. The chain links TRBV6-1 to TRBJ2-2, with a weak D call TRBD2 (6 bases). V lost 0 bases and J lost 7, with 6 bases in between. CDR1 is MNHNS, CDR2 SASEGT, per germline. This CDR3 has 13 amino acids.

The chain carries TRBV7-2 and TRBJ2-6, with no clear D. The V gene lost 3 bases and the J gene lost 0 bases, with 6 bases spanning the gap. Germline loops: CDR1 SGHTA, CDR2 FQGNSA. The CDR3 is 15 amino acids. The DNA for the CDR3 is TGTGCCAGCAGCTTCACAATCTCTGGGGCCAACGTCCTGACTTTC. Encoded protein: CASSFTISGANVLTF.

The chain employs TRBV10-3 and TRBJ2-7, with D tentatively TRBD1 (6 bases). This CDR3 spans 15 amino acids. Germline V gene sequence: CDR1 ENHRY, CDR2 SYGVKD. Trimming pared 10 bases from V and 0 bases from J, leaving 19 bases between. The DNA of the CDR3 is TGTGCCAGCAGCGCAGACAGGTCCAACTCCTACGAGCAGTACTTC. Its translation is CASSADRSNSYEQYF.

CDR3 in amino acids: CSARTGTSYEQYF. In DNA, the CDR3 is TGCAGCGCCCGGACAGGGACCTCCTACGAGCAGTACTTC. The chain recombines TRBV29-1 with TRBJ2-7; 8 bases are shared with TRBD1. Germline V gene sequence: CDR1 SQVTM, CDR2 ANQGSEA. V trimming: 7 bases; J trimming: 0 bases; junction bases outside the gene matches: 5. CDR3 size: 13 residues.

This clonotype was found many times. The chain combines TRBV27 with TRBJ2-3; D is undetermined. V gave up 2 bases and J gave up 1 base, with 10 bases separating them. The CDR3 sequence is 15 residues long. CDR1 and CDR2 from the germline V gene are MNHEY and SMNVEV (reference sequence). The CDR3 here is CASSLRLTGTDTQYF. DNA of the CDR3: TGTGCCAGCAGTTTAAGGCTAACCGGCACAGATACGCAGTATTTT.

This clonotype has a count of ten or more. This sequence joins TRBV24-1 and TRBJ2-7; 8 bases agree with TRBD2. The germline CDR1 and CDR2 sequences are KGHDR and SFDVKD. The ends lost 3 bases at V and 7 bases at J; junction bases unmatched: 10. The CDR3 runs to 15 residues. The CDR3: CATSDENSGMGEQYF. The CDR3, as DNA: TGTGCCACCAGTGATGAGAATAGCGGGATGGGGGAGCAGTACTTC.

This clonotype was counted a few times. The chain joins TRBV2 to TRBJ1-3; D unresolved. V lost 8 bases, J lost 8 bases, and 10 bases lay in between. Germline V gives CDR1 SNHLY, CDR2 FYNNEI. The CDR3 length is 11 residues. The CDR3 DNA is TGTGCCAGCGCGGGGTCAGACACCATATATTTT. Translation gives CASAGSDTIYF. Supplemented by reference TRBV2 and TRBJ1-3, the full variable domain reads EPEVTQTPSHQVTQMGQEVILRCVPISNHLYFYWYRQILGQKVEFLVSFYNNEISEKSEIFDDQFSVERPDGSNFTLKIRSTKLEDSAMYFCASAGSDTIYFGEGSWLTVV.

This chain connects TRBV25-1 to TRBJ1-2; 7 positions agree with TRBD1. The CDR3 runs 13 residues. After removal of 6 bases from V and 5 bases from J, the junction contained 6 bases not matched to a gene. From germline, CDR1 is MGHDK and CDR2 SYGVNS. CDR3: CASSPGQTYGYTF. In DNA, the CDR3 is TGTGCCAGCAGCCCGGGACAGACGTATGGCTACACCTTC.

This clonotype came up many times. V gene TRBV9 combines with J gene TRBJ1-2; possible D gene TRBD1, 5 bases. The CDR3 totals 15 residues. V shed 0 bases and J shed 7 bases, with 16 bases lying between them. Per the germline V gene, CDR1 is SGDLS and CDR2 is YYNGEE. CDR3 DNA: TGTGCCAGCAGCGTAGAGGGCGGGGGGTGGGGTGGCTACACCTTC. It yields the protein CASSVEGGGWGGYTF.